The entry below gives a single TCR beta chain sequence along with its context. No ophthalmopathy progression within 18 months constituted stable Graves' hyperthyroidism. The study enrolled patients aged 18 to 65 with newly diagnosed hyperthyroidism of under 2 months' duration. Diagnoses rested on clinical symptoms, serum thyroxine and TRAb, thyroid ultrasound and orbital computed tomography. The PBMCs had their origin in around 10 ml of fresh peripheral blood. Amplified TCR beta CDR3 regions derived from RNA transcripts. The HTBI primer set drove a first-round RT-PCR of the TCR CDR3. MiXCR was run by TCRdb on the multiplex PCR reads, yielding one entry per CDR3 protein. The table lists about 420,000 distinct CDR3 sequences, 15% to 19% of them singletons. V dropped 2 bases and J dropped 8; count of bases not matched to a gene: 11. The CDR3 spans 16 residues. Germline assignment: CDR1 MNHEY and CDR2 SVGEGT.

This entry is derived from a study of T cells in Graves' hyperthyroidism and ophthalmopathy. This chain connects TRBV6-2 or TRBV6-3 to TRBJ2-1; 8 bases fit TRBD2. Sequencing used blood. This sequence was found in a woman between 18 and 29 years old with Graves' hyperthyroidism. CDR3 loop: CASSYNRRTSLDEQFF. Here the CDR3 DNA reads TGTGCCAGCAGTTACAACAGGAGGACTAGCCTGGATGAGCAGTTCTTC.